These 32 T cell receptor beta chains originate from one sample sequenced in a study of a mutant IDH1 vaccine in newly diagnosed glioma. The time point here: week 35, safety follow-up. Every vaccine dose comprised 300 ug of mutant IDH1 20-mer peptide plus topical imiquimod. For these receptors, no antigen is known. Using immunoSEQ multiplex PCR, the repertoire was profiled, and TCRdb retains in-frame clones only, with some absent. The repertoire has roughly 50,000 clones, around four fifths of them found once; the top ten carry 3.5% to 5%. Here the sequenced sample was PBMCs, taken from a glioma patient whose treatment included an IDH1 peptide vaccine. Receptors originate from a young woman with glioma.

This rearrangement joins TRBV9 to TRBJ2-7; TRBD1 aligns across 7 bases. CDR1 SGDLS and CDR2 YYNGEE come from the germline V gene. The J segment lost 7 bases and the V segment lost 0 bases, leaving 10 bases of the junction unmatched. The CDR3 has 15 amino acids. The CDR3 loop reads CASSVGVQGIREQYF. The CDR3 nucleotides read TGTGCCAGCAGCGTAGGGGTACAGGGGATTAGGGAGCAGTACTTC.

This clone was counted only a few times. The gene calls are TRBV7-9 and TRBJ1-5, with 11 nucleotides matching TRBD1. The CDR3 has 14 residues. The V segment lost 5 bases and the J segment 5 bases; nucleotides outside the gene matches: 2. From germline, CDR1 is SEHNR and CDR2 FQNEAQ (reference sequence). The chain's CDR3 is CASSRTGGDQPQHF. The CDR3 DNA follows: TGTGCCAGCAGCCGGACAGGGGGCGATCAGCCCCAGCATTTT.

The CDR3 here is CAWNSGGGYTF. CDR3 coding DNA: TGTGCCTGGAATTCGGGAGGGGGCTACACCTTC. The rearrangement joins TRBV30 to TRBJ1-2; D remains unclear. Deletions cut 4 bases from V and 8 bases from J, with 11 bases between. Germline assignment: CDR1 GTSNPN and CDR2 SVGIG (reference sequence). The CDR3 extends over 11 amino acids.

This clone was seen only once. This chain connects TRBV27 to TRBJ1-5; D remains unclear. V lost 0 bases and J lost 3, with 9 bases in between. The CDR3 is 15 amino acids. Germline V gene sequence: CDR1 MNHEY, CDR2 SMNVEV (reference sequence). The CDR3 loop reads CASSLSPGSNQPQHF. The CDR3 DNA reads TGTGCCAGCAGTTTATCACCCGGGTCCAATCAGCCCCAGCATTTT.

The V and J genes are TRBV18 and TRBJ2-7, with a weak D call TRBD1 (5 bases). Trimming pared 1 base from V and 6 bases from J, leaving 10 bases between. This CDR3 contains 13 residues. Germline V gives CDR1 KGHSH, CDR2 LQKENI. As DNA, the CDR3 is TGTGCCAGCTCACCACTCCCCGACAGCGAGCAGTACTTC. This codes for CASSPLPDSEQYF.

The V call is TRBV5-4, the J call TRBJ2-7, with a weak D call TRBD1 (5 bases). Germline CDR1 and CDR2: SGHNT and YYREEE (reference sequence). The CDR3 runs to 16 residues. Trimming cost V 1 base and J 3 bases, with 17 bases left between them. The CDR3 DNA is TGTGCCAGCAGCTTGCCCGACAGCCAGGGAAACTACGAGCAGTACTTC. As protein: CASSLPDSQGNYEQYF.

The gene calls are TRBV7-3 and TRBJ2-2; 9 bases fit TRBD1. The CDR3 runs 15 residues. V lost 5 bases to trimming and J lost 7 bases; unmatched junction nucleotides: 8. Germline CDR1 SGHTA, CDR2 FQGTGA. CDR3 sequence reads: CASSPGTGYDGELFF. Written as DNA, the CDR3 is TGTGCCAGCAGCCCCGGGACAGGGTACGACGGGGAGCTGTTTTTT. Based on the CDR3 plus reference TRBV7-3 and TRBJ2-2, the full variable domain is GAGVSQTPSNKVTEKGKYVELRCDPISGHTALYWYRQSLGQGPEFLIYFQGTGAADDSGLPNDRFFAVRPEGSVSTLKIQRTERGDSAVYLCASSPGTGYDGELFFGEGSRLTVL.

The V call is TRBV6-5, the J call TRBJ1-3; D call uncertain. This CDR3 contains 13 residues. Germline V lookup: CDR1 MNHEY, CDR2 SVGAGI. V was cut by 10 bases and J by 0 bases, with 10 bases left in between. The CDR3 loop is CATRGYSGNTIYF. In DNA form, the CDR3 reads TGTGCCACCCGGGGTTACTCTGGAAACACCATATATTTT.

The rearrangement links TRBV2 to TRBJ2-5; D gene unclear. The CDR3 has 10 amino acids. CDR1 and CDR2 from the germline V gene are SNHLY and FYNNEI. CDR3 region: CVVGQETQYF. CDR3 DNA sequence: TGTGTGGTGGGGCAAGAGACCCAGTACTTC. The full variable domain, rest sourced from reference TRBV2 and TRBJ2-5, is EPEVTQTPSHQVTQMGQEVILRCVPISNHLYFYWYRQILGQKVEFLVSFYNNEISEKSEIFDDQFSVERPDGSNFTLKIRSTKLEDSAMYFCVVGQETQYFGPGTRLLVL.

Only one count was recorded for this clone. The V and J genes are TRBV28 and TRBJ1-5; 7 nucleotides agree with TRBD1. With V trimmed by 10 bases and J by 6 bases, 6 bases remained unmatched. CDR1 is MDHEN and CDR2 is SYDVKM in the germline V gene. CDR3 size: 12 residues. In DNA form, the CDR3 reads TGTGCCACCCGACAGGGCAGTCAGCCCCAGCATTTT. Its protein product is CATRQGSQPQHF.

The rearrangement joins TRBV7-9 to TRBJ2-1, with D possibly being TRBD1 (6 bases). Germline-derived CDR1 and CDR2 are SEHNR and FQNEAQ (reference sequence). The CDR3 sequence is 11 residues long. V was pared by 5 bases and J by 9 bases, with 8 bases between. CDR3 sequence (DNA): TGTGCCAGCAGCCCAGGGGTTGAGCAGTTCTTC. The encoded protein is CASSPGVEQFF. The full variable domain, its missing parts supplied by reference TRBV7-9 and TRBJ2-1, is DTGVSQNPRHKITKRGQNVTFRCDPISEHNRLYWYRQTLGQGPEFLTYFQNEAQLEKSRLLSDRFSAERPKGSFSTLEIQRTEQGDSAMYLCASSPGVEQFFGPGTRLTVL.

This clone was recorded only once. The V gene is TRBV5-4, the J gene TRBJ2-5; TRBD1 is a possible D gene (6 bases). The germline gives CDR1 SGHNT, CDR2 YYREEE (reference sequence). CDR3 length: 14 amino acids. V lost 4 bases and J 1 base, leaving 11 bases between the germline ends. This chain's CDR3 is CASSLDSFQETQYF. CDR3 nucleotide sequence: TGTGCCAGCAGCCTGGACAGCTTCCAAGAGACCCAGTACTTC.

The chain couples TRBV2 to TRBJ1-2; no firm D call. There are 13 residues in the CDR3. V was clipped by 6 bases and J by 0 bases, with 8 bases between them. Germline V gives CDR1 SNHLY, CDR2 FYNNEI. CDR3 loop: CASRVGPNYGYTF. CDR3 DNA sequence: TGTGCCAGCAGAGTTGGGCCTAACTATGGCTACACCTTC.

The V call is TRBV7-2, the J call TRBJ2-3; 13 bases map to TRBD2. In germline, CDR1 is SGHTA, CDR2 FQGNSA. V lost 3 bases and J lost 8; bases outside the gene matches: 5. CDR3 length equals 15 residues. The chain's CDR3 is CASSFGTSGAGTQYF. The CDR3 nucleotides are TGTGCCAGCAGCTTCGGGACTAGCGGGGCGGGTACGCAGTATTTT. The full variable domain, in which reference TRBV7-2 and TRBJ2-3 provide the parts outside the CDR3, is GAGVSQSPSNKVTEKGKDVELRCDPISGHTALYWYRQSLGQGLEFLIYFQGNSAPDKSGLPSDRFSAERTGGSVSTLTIQRTQQEDSAVYLCASSFGTSGAGTQYFGPGTRLTVL.

The rearrangement links TRBV19 to TRBJ2-7; D is perhaps TRBD1 or TRBD2 (6 bases each). The CDR3 consists of 15 residues. The ends were cut back, 4 bases at V and 2 bases at J, with 15 bases in the middle. Germline V lookup: CDR1 LNHDA, CDR2 SQIVND (reference sequence). DNA of the CDR3: TGTGCCAGTAGTAAGATGGGGGGCCACCCCTACGAGCAGTACTTC. As protein: CASSKMGGHPYEQYF.

This chain connects TRBV6-1 to TRBJ2-2, with D possibly matching TRBD1 (5 bases). This CDR3 is 15 amino acids long. CDR1 is MNHNS and CDR2 is SASEGT in the germline V gene. The V end lost 8 bases, the J end lost 0 bases, and 13 bases lay between the germline ends. The CDR3 sequence: CASPQGQSNTGELFF. In nucleotides, the CDR3 is TGTGCCAGCCCCCAGGGCCAGTCGAACACCGGGGAGCTGTTTTTT.

Here the CDR3 reads CASRTGADTQYF. The CDR3 DNA is TGTGCCAGTAGGACAGGGGCAGATACGCAGTATTTT. V usage is TRBV19 and J usage is TRBJ2-3, with 8 bases aligning to TRBD1. The CDR3 contains 12 residues. CDR1 and CDR2 from the germline V gene are LNHDA and SQIVND (reference sequence). The V segment lost 6 bases and the J segment 4 bases; nucleotides outside the gene matches: 0.

This chain connects TRBV28 to TRBJ1-2, with no clear D. Germline values: CDR1 MDHEN, CDR2 SYDVKM. The germline V and J ends were trimmed by 10 bases and 4 bases, with 19 bases remaining between them. This CDR3 is built from 14 residues. CDR3 nucleotides: TGTGCCACCCCCCAGACCCCCCCAGGCTATGGCTACACCTTC. It yields the protein CATPQTPPGYGYTF.

A single count supports this clone. The chain joins TRBV5-1 to TRBJ2-7; 10 bases agree with TRBD1. CDR3 length: 17 amino acids. Trimming cost V 3 bases and J 2 bases; bases outside gene matches: 11. CDR1 and CDR2 (germline): SGHRS, YFSETQ. The CDR3 coding sequence is TGCGCCAGCAGCTCCGGGACAGGGGCCACCGTCACCTACGAGCAGTACTTC. This sequence encodes CASSSGTGATVTYEQYF.

This clone was counted once. The rearrangement links TRBV7-9 to TRBJ1-5; D may be TRBD1 (6 bases). The CDR3 is 14 amino acids. Trimming pared 5 bases from V and 0 bases from J, leaving 8 bases between. Germline V gene lookup returns CDR1 SEHNR and CDR2 FQNEAQ (reference sequence). The DNA of the CDR3 is TGTGCCAGCAGCGTACAGGGTAGCAATCAGCCCCAGCATTTT. Translating gives CASSVQGSNQPQHF.

The chain joins TRBV19 to TRBJ2-1, with 7 bases fitting TRBD1. Germline CDR1 LNHDA, CDR2 SQIVND (reference sequence). CDR3 length: 13 amino acids. Germline trimming cut 5 bases from V and 6 bases from J; bases unmatched to any gene: 4. The CDR3 DNA follows: TGTGCCAGTAGTGGACAGGCCGTCAATGAGCAGTTCTTC. It specifies CASSGQAVNEQFF.

V gene TRBV7-9 combines with J gene TRBJ2-3; 8 bases match TRBD2. In germline, CDR1 is SEHNR, CDR2 FQNEAQ (reference sequence). Losses at the gene ends were 8 bases for V and 2 bases for J; bases not matched to a gene: 9. The CDR3 length is 15 residues. The CDR3 DNA is TGTGCCAGCCTGAGGGATAGCGGGGTCACAGATACGCAGTATTTT. Its translation is CASLRDSGVTDTQYF.

The chain couples TRBV27 to TRBJ1-6; no firm D call. The CDR3 runs 12 residues. With 5 bases removed from V and 4 bases from J, the gap between germline ends came to 3 bases. Germline CDR1 and CDR2: MNHEY and SMNVEV (reference sequence). The CDR3 DNA sequence: TGTGCCAGCAGTAATTATAATTCACCCCTCCACTTT. This codes for CASSNYNSPLHF.

This clone occurred a few times. At one end the junction does not follow the germline gene, possibly because of a read error. V gene TRBV4-2 combines with J gene TRBJ1-5, with 7 bases fitting TRBD1. Germline CDR1 and CDR2: LGHNA and YNFKEQ. This CDR3 has 16 amino acids. The CDR3 here is CASSQEVNRGQQRQHF. For the CDR3, the DNA is TGTGCCAGCAGCCAAGAAGTCAACAGGGGTCAACAGCGCCAGCATTTT.

The chain recombines TRBV7-9 with TRBJ1-6, with a weak D call TRBD1 (5 bases). Germline V gene data show CDR1 as SEHNR and CDR2 as FQNEAQ (reference sequence). CDR3 size: 14 residues. V lost 2 bases to trimming and J lost 7 bases, with 9 bases between them. The CDR3 loop is CASSLSGKNSPLHF. The CDR3 region has the DNA TGTGCCAGCAGCTTATCAGGGAAGAATTCACCCCTCCACTTT.

The gene calls are TRBV2 and TRBJ2-1; D unresolved. With 6 bases removed from V and 4 bases from J, the gap between germline ends came to 4 bases. The CDR3 contains 11 residues. Per the germline V gene, CDR1 is SNHLY and CDR2 is FYNNEI. The CDR3 here is CASRIYNEQFF. DNA for the CDR3: TGTGCCAGCAGGATATACAATGAGCAGTTCTTC.

V and J are TRBV9 and TRBJ2-1; unclear D gene. CDR1 SGDLS and CDR2 YYNGEE come from the germline V gene. V was cut by 3 bases and J by 0 bases, with 4 bases left in between. This CDR3 spans 13 amino acids. The CDR3 protein is CASSAGSYNEQFF. In nucleotides, the CDR3 is TGTGCCAGCAGCGCCGGCTCCTACAATGAGCAGTTCTTC. Drawing the rest from reference TRBV9 and TRBJ2-1, the complete variable domain is DSGVTQTPKHLITATGQRVTLRCSPRSGDLSVYWYQQSLDQGLQFLIQYYNGEERAKGNILERFSAQQFPDLHSELNLSSLELGDSALYFCASSAGSYNEQFFGPGTRLTVL.

The CDR3 DNA follows: TGTGCCAGCAGTTCGGACAGGGGGTTCGCAGATACGCAGTATTTT. Translation: CASSSDRGFADTQYF. This rearrangement joins TRBV2 to TRBJ2-3, with 10 bases aligning to TRBD1. Germline CDR1 is SNHLY and CDR2 is FYNNEI. The CDR3 loop spans 15 amino acids. V lost 5 bases and J lost 4; bases outside the gene matches: 6.

V and J are TRBV6-4 and TRBJ2-1; D remains unclear. Germline V lookup: CDR1 MRHNA, CDR2 SNTAGT. Deletions cut 5 bases from V and 0 bases from J, with 11 bases between. The CDR3 is made up of 15 amino acids. As DNA, the CDR3 is TGTGCCAGCAGTCCGACTTTCATCTCCTACAATGAGCAGTTCTTC. Encoded protein: CASSPTFISYNEQFF.

This chain links TRBV30 with TRBJ1-5, with D unclear. Trimming cost V 0 bases and J 3 bases, with 9 bases left between them. Germline lookup yields CDR1 GTSNPN and CDR2 SVGIG (reference sequence). The CDR3 contains 14 residues. The CDR3 loop is CAWSVGGINQPQHF. Written as DNA, the CDR3 is TGTGCCTGGAGTGTGGGAGGGATCAATCAGCCCCAGCATTTT.

The CDR3 is CASSFRLADYEQYF. CDR3 bases: TGTGCCAGCAGCTTCAGACTAGCGGACTACGAGCAGTACTTC. This chain joins TRBV7-3 and TRBJ2-7, with 9 bases lining up with TRBD2. The length of the CDR3 is 14 residues. Germline CDR1 is SGHTA and CDR2 is FQGTGA. V lost 3 bases and J lost 3; bases outside the gene matches: 3.

This clone was picked up a small number of times. The chain joins TRBV30 to TRBJ1-1; D remains unclear. V was clipped by 4 bases and J by 3 bases, with 12 bases between them. The CDR3 has 13 residues. The germline V gene has CDR1 GTSNPN and CDR2 SVGIG (reference sequence). The CDR3 reads CAWKNSLDTEAFF. DNA of the CDR3: TGTGCCTGGAAGAACTCTTTGGACACTGAAGCTTTCTTT.